These T cell receptor beta chains were read from a single sample in a study of cytomegalovirus exposure and HLA in healthy donors. Using immunoSEQ multiplex PCR, the repertoire was profiled, and TCRdb retains in-frame clones only, with some absent. This sample yields tens of thousands of clones, of which under 85% are seen a single time; roughly 1.3% belongs to the top ten. The sequencing input was PBMCs. The origin of the receptors is a male donor in good health and CMV-seronegative. Each CDR3 is given with its conserved first and last residue. The D gene is left open where the match is weak. Size values are once, few and many counts, or a class for expanded clones, and some rows have none.

V	size	D	J	CDR3	DNA
TRBV9	-	-	TRBJ2-2	CASSVATGGPEELFF	TGTGCCAGCAGCGTAGCTACCGGGGGGCCTGAGGAGCTGTTTTTT
TRBV6-6	few	TRBD1	TRBJ1-5	CASKVGTDSNQPQHF	TGTGCCAGCAAAGTTGGGACAGATAGCAATCAGCCCCAGCATTTT
TRBV28	-	-	TRBJ2-7	CASSLEEEQYF	TGTGCCAGCTCCCTTGAGGAGGAGCAGTACTTC
TRBV7-2	-	-	TRBJ1-1	CASSFDRLNTEAFF	TGTGCCAGCAGTTTTGACAGGTTGAACACTGAAGCTTTCTTT
TRBV11-2	once	TRBD1	TRBJ1-1	CASRSGQGDRGMNTEAFF	TGTGCCAGCCGGAGCGGACAGGGGGATAGGGGAATGAACACTGAAGCTTTCTTT
TRBV6-4	-	-	TRBJ2-2	CASSTGPGELFF	TGTGCCAGTAGTACAGGACCCGGGGAGCTGTTTTTT
TRBV15	-	-	TRBJ2-7	CATSRRTGKYEQYF	TGTGCCACCAGCAGACGGACCGGGAAGTACGAGCAGTACTTC
TRBV19	-	-	TRBJ2-5	CASSGTGGGSETQYF	TGTGCCAGTAGCGGCACAGGGGGGGGAAGTGAGACCCAGTACTTC
TRBV4-3	-	-	TRBJ2-7	CASSQDTGWSYEQYF	TGCGCCAGCAGCCAGGACACAGGGTGGTCCTACGAGCAGTACTTC
TRBV29-1	-	-	TRBJ1-1	CSAMISGDTEAFF	TGCAGCGCTATGATATCCGGGGACACTGAAGCTTTCTTT
TRBV7-2	-	-	TRBJ2-1	CASSLSLIEQFF	TGTGCCAGCAGCTTATCCCTTATTGAGCAGTTCTTC
TRBV28	-	TRBD1	TRBJ1-3	CASSRQGAAGNTIYF	TGTGCCAGCAGTAGACAGGGGGCAGCTGGAAACACCATATATTTT
TRBV28	-	TRBD1	TRBJ1-4	CASSSLQGATEKLFF	TGTGCCAGCAGTTCCCTCCAGGGGGCAACTGAAAAACTGTTTTTT
TRBV4-3	-	TRBD1	TRBJ2-1	CASSQAGTGNNEQFF	TGCGCCAGCAGCCAAGCCGGGACAGGCAACAATGAGCAGTTCTTC
TRBV5-6	once	TRBD1	TRBJ1-6	CASSPRTGNSPLHF	TGTGCCAGCAGCCCGCGGACAGGGAATTCACCCCTCCACTTT
TRBV7-9	-	TRBD1	TRBJ1-1	CASSSPPGGAFF	TGTGCCAGCAGCTCCCCCCCAGGGGGAGCTTTCTTT
TRBV6-5	-	-	TRBJ1-6	CASSYSTGEGSPLHF	TGTGCCAGCAGTTACTCGACAGGAGAGGGTTCACCCCTCCACTTT
TRBV2	once	TRBD1	TRBJ1-5	CASASDRDGTQHF	TGTGCCAGCGCCTCGGACAGGGATGGTACCCAGCATTTT
TRBV4-3	once	-	TRBJ2-1	CASSRAGSYNEQFF	TGCGCCAGCAGCCGAGCCGGGAGTTACAATGAGCAGTTCTTC
TRBV7-2	-	TRBD1	TRBJ2-4	CASSRGRDRGPLGIQYF	TGTGCCAGCAGTAGAGGCCGGGACAGAGGCCCCCTGGGCATTCAGTACTTC
TRBV30	-	-	TRBJ1-6	CAWSVGNYNSPLHF	TGTGCCTGGAGTGTGGGCAACTATAATTCACCCCTCCACTTT
TRBV11-3	few	-	TRBJ2-5	CASSSRVGEETQYF	TGTGCCAGCAGCTCCAGGGTTGGGGAAGAGACCCAGTACTTC
TRBV7-2	-	-	TRBJ2-3	CASIKGGSDTDTQYF	TGTGCCAGCATCAAAGGCGGCAGCGACACAGATACGCAGTATTTT
TRBV28	-	TRBD1	TRBJ1-2	CASSLGTGGEYGYTF	TGTGCCAGCAGTTTAGGGACAGGGGGGGAGTATGGCTACACCTTC
TRBV11-3	-	-	TRBJ1-1	CASSPSQGSTEAFF	TGTGCCAGCAGCCCCTCTCAGGGCAGCACTGAAGCTTTCTTT
TRBV5-4	-	-	TRBJ1-4	CASSPGGGGNEKLFF	TGTGCCAGCAGCCCTGGGGGCGGGGGTAATGAAAAACTGTTTTTT
TRBV4-3	-	TRBD2	TRBJ2-2	CASSHVAGGRNTGELFF	TGCGCCAGCAGCCACGTAGCGGGGGGGCGAAACACCGGGGAGCTGTTTTTT
TRBV5-5	-	-	TRBJ1-1	CASSLTARDTEAFF	TGTGCCAGCAGCTTGACAGCCCGAGACACTGAAGCTTTCTTT
TRBV7-2	few	-	TRBJ1-1	CASSLAGREAFF	TGTGCCAGCAGCTTAGCGGGGAGAGAAGCTTTCTTT
TRBV6-5	-	TRBD1	TRBJ2-7	CASSEDRGTYEQYF	TGTGCCAGCAGTGAGGACAGGGGAACCTACGAGCAGTACTTC
TRBV27	-	-	TRBJ1-2	CASSSNSGVGYTF	TGTGCCAGCAGTTCAAACTCAGGGGTCGGCTACACCTTC
TRBV29-1	-	-	TRBJ1-2	CSVESGDNYGYTF	TGCAGCGTTGAATCCGGGGATAACTATGGCTACACCTTC
TRBV29-1	few	TRBD2	TRBJ2-5	CSVEPRGGAALKQETQYF	TGCAGCGTTGAACCCCGGGGAGGGGCAGCACTGAAACAAGAGACCCAGTACTTC
TRBV20-1	few	-	TRBJ1-4	CSANTQLSLFF	TGCAGTGCAAACACACAGTTATCCCTGTTTTTT
TRBV9	once	-	TRBJ2-5	CASSNRDIQETQYF	TGTGCCAGCAGCAACCGCGACATCCAAGAGACCCAGTACTTC
TRBV7-9	-	-	TRBJ1-3	CASSPGLGRNSGNTIYF	TGTGCCAGCAGCCCCGGCCTGGGCAGAAACTCTGGAAACACCATATATTTT
TRBV28	-	-	TRBJ2-5	CASSRQGFGETQYF	TGTGCCAGCAGTCGCCAGGGCTTTGGAGAGACCCAGTACTTC
TRBV19	-	TRBD1	TRBJ1-2	CASSSQGALGGYTF	TGTGCCAGTAGTTCCCAGGGGGCCCTAGGTGGCTACACCTTC
TRBV19	-	TRBD1	TRBJ2-2	CASSRDRGRTGELFF	TGTGCCAGTTCCCGGGACAGGGGACGCACCGGGGAGCTGTTTTTT
TRBV28	-	TRBD1	TRBJ1-5	CASRYHSRQGGNQPQHF	TGTGCCAGCAGATATCATAGCCGACAGGGAGGCAATCAGCCCCAGCATTTT
TRBV28	-	TRBD2	TRBJ2-1	CASSRSGRDHEQFF	TGTGCCAGCAGCCGGAGCGGGAGAGATCATGAGCAGTTCTTC